This TCR beta chain was identified in a study of blood T cell repertoires in COVID-19. Assay used: immunoSEQ multiplex PCR; TCRdb lists only in-frame clones, some missing. The sample records hundreds of thousands of clones, 85% being singletons. V lost 5 bases to trimming and J lost 0 bases, with 8 bases between them. There are 14 residues in the CDR3. Germline CDR1 SGHTA, CDR2 FQGTGA. Source material: PBMCs or T cells enriched from blood (not recorded which). This receptor was obtained from a woman between 45 and 60 years old who had recovered from COVID-19. The V and J genes are TRBV7-3 and TRBJ1-3; no reliable D call. CDR3 residues: CASSPTNSGNTIYF. In DNA, the CDR3 is TGTGCCAGCAGCCCAACTAACTCTGGAAACACCATATATTTT. The complete variable domain, with remaining parts taken from reference TRBV7-3 and TRBJ1-3, reads GAGVSQTPSNKVTEKGKYVELRCDPISGHTALYWYRQSLGQGPEFLIYFQGTGAADDSGLPNDRFFAVRPEGSVSTLKIQRTERGDSAVYLCASSPTNSGNTIYFGEGSWLTVV.